The TCR beta chain described here comes from a study of OX40 agonist ivuxolimab in advanced cancers. Whole-study context: The eligibility criteria allowed prior anti-PD-1, anti-PD-L1 or anti-CTLA-4 therapy, and 40% had some.

This clone has just one count. What it binds is unknown. Study-level points and caveats: Not determined was the antigen specificity of the expanded peripheral T cells. More expanded clones were seen, on average, in CD8+ T cells than in CD4+.

The CDR3 extends over 15 amino acids. The V gene end was trimmed by 4 bases and the J gene end by 8 bases; junction bases not matched to a gene: 5. The germline gives CDR1 MGHRA, CDR2 YSYEKL. Libraries were prepared by immunoSEQ multiplex PCR; TCRdb keeps only in-frame clonotypes and omits some of them. The sample records approximately 48,000 clones, approximately 87% being singletons. This TCR came from an adult with an advanced solid tumor such as melanoma, head and neck, liver or kidney cancer. The chain carries TRBV4-1 and TRBJ2-1; the match to TRBD2 covers 13 bases. The material sequenced was CD4+ or CD8+ T cells sorted from blood, taken in a trial of the OX40 agonist ivuxolimab. The CDR3 loop is CASSPGTSGIDEQFF. The CDR3 DNA sequence: TGCGCCAGCAGCCCGGGGACTAGCGGGATCGATGAGCAGTTCTTC.